This TCR beta chain came from a study of T cells after yellow fever vaccination. Study-wide results and caveats: Post-booster repertoires again held most primary-vaccination clones (roughly 96% CD4, roughly 90% CD8). Overlap between CD4 and CD8 compartments was detected for a small share of clonotypes.

This clonotype was seen ten or more times. The target antigen is unknown. 5'RACE template switching generated TCR cDNA, adding a universal primer site and UMIs. TCRdb reprocessed the 5' RACE reads with MiXCR, giving one entry per CDR3 protein. The sample yields roughly 310,000 distinct CDR3 sequences, around 3.6% seen once. This receptor was obtained from a man between 18 and 29 years old who received the YFV17D yellow fever vaccine. The input for sequencing was PBMCs, taken on the day of the yellow fever booster vaccination.

The DNA for the CDR3 is TGCAGCGTTGAAGGGGGGGATACGCAGTATTTT. It is translated as CSVEGGDTQYF. The gene calls are TRBV29-1 and TRBJ2-3; possibly TRBD1 or TRBD2 for D (5 bases each). Between the trimmed V and J ends, which lost 1 base and 6 bases, there was a span of 5 bases. Germline CDR1 is SQVTM and CDR2 is ANQGSEA. This CDR3 contains 11 residues.